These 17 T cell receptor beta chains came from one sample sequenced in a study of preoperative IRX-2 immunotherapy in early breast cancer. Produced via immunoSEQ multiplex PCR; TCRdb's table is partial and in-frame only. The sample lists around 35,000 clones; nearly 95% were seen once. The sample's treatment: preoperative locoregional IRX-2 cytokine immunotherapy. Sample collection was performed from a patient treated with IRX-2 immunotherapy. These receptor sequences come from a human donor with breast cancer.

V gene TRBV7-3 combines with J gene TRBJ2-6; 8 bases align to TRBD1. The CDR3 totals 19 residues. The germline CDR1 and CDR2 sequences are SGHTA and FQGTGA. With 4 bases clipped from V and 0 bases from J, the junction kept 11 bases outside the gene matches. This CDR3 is CASSWAGQGSLSGANVLTF. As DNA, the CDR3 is TGTGCCAGCAGCTGGGCCGGACAGGGCTCCCTCTCTGGGGCCAACGTCCTGACTTTC.

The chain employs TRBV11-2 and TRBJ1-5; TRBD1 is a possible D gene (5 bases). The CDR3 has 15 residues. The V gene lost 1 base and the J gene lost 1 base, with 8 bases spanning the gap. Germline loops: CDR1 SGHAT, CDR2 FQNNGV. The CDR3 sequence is CASSLGDLSNQPQHF. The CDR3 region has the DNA TGTGCCAGCAGCTTAGGGGACCTAAGCAATCAGCCCCAGCATTTT.

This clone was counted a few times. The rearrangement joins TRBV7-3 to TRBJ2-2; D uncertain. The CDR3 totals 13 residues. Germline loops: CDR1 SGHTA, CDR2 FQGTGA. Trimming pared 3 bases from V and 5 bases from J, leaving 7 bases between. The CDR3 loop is CASSLLKTGELFF. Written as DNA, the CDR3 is TGTGCCAGCAGCTTGTTGAAGACCGGGGAGCTGTTTTTT. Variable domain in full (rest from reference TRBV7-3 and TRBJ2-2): GAGVSQTPSNKVTEKGKYVELRCDPISGHTALYWYRQSLGQGPEFLIYFQGTGAADDSGLPNDRFFAVRPEGSVSTLKIQRTERGDSAVYLCASSLLKTGELFFGEGSRLTVL.

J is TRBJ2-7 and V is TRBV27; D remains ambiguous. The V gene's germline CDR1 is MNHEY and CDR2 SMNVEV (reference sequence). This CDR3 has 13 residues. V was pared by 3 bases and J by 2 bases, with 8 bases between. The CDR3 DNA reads TGTGCCAGCAGTTTTAAAGGTACCTACGAGCAGTACTTC. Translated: CASSFKGTYEQYF.

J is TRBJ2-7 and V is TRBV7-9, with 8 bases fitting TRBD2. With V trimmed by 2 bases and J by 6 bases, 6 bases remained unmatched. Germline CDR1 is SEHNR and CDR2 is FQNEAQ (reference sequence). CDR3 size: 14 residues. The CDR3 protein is CASSLSGRGAEQYF. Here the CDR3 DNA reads TGTGCCAGCAGCTTAAGCGGGAGAGGGGCCGAGCAGTACTTC.

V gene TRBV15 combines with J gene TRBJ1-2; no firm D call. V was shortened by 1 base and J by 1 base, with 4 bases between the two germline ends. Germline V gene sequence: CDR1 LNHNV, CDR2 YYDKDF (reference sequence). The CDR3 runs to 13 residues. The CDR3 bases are TGTGCCACCAGCAGAGGAGTTAACTATGGCTACACCTTC. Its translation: CATSRGVNYGYTF.

The DNA for the CDR3 is TGTGCCAGTAGTATAGGACGCGGGAGACCCTACAATGAGCAGTTCTTC. It encodes CASSIGRGRPYNEQFF. The V and J genes are TRBV19 and TRBJ2-1, with TRBD2 matching 7 bases. This CDR3 contains 16 residues. Germline V gives CDR1 LNHDA, CDR2 SQIVND (reference sequence). Unmatched junction bases numbered 5, after V lost 1 base and J lost 2 bases.

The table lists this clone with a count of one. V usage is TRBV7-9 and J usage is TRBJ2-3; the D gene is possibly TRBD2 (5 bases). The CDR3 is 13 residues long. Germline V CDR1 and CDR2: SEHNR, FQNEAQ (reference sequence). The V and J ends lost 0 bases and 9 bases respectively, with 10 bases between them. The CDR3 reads CASSLASEGTQYF. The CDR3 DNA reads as TGTGCCAGCAGCTTAGCGAGTGAGGGAACGCAGTATTTT.

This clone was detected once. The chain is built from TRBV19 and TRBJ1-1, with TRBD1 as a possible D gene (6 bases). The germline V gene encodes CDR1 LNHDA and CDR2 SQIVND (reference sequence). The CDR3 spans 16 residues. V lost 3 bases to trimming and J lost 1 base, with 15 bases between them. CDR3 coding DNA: TGTGCCAGTAGTATTTTCCAGGACAGCCCGAACACTGAAGCTTTCTTT. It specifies CASSIFQDSPNTEAFF. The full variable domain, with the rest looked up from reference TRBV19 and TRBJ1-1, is DGGITQSPKYLFRKEGQNVTLSCEQNLNHDAMYWYRQDPGQGLRLIYYSQIVNDFQKGDIAEGYSVSREKKESFPLTVTSAQKNPTAFYLCASSIFQDSPNTEAFFGQGTRLTVV.

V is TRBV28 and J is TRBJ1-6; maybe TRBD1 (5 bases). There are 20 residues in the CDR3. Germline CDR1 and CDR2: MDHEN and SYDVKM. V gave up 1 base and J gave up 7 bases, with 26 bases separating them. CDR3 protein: CASSLFYMRGGGKKNSPLHF. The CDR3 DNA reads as TGTGCCAGCAGTTTATTTTATATGCGAGGTGGGGGGAAAAAAAATTCACCCCTCCACTTT.

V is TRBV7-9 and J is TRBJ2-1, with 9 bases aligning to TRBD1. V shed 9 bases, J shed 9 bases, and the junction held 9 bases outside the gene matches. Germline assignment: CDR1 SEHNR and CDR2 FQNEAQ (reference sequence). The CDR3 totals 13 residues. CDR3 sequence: CASRQGGRGEQFF. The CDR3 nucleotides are TGTGCCAGTAGACAGGGGGGACGGGGTGAGCAGTTCTTC.

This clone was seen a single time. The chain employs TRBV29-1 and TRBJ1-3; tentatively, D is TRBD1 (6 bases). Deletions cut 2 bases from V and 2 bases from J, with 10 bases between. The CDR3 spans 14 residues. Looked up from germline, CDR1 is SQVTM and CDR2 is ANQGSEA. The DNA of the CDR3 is TGCAGCGTTGAAAAGTCAGGGGCTGGAAACACCATATATTTT. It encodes CSVEKSGAGNTIYF.

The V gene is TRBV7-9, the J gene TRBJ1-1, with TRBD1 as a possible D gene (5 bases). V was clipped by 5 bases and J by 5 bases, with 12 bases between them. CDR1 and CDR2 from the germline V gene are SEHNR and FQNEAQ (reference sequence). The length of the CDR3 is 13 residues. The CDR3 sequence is CASSQTAGTEAFF. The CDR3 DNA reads TGTGCCAGCAGCCAGACAGCAGGAACTGAAGCTTTCTTT.

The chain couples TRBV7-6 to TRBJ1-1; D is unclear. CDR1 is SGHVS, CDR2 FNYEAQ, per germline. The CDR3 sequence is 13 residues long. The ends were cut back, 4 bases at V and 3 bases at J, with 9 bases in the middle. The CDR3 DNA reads TGTGCCAGCAGCTCCTGGGCAGACACTGAAGCTTTCTTT. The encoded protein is CASSSWADTEAFF. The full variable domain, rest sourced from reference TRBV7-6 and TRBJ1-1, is GAGVSQSPRYKVTKRGQDVALRCDPISGHVSLYWYRQALGQGPEFLTYFNYEAQQDKSGLPNDRFSAERPEGSISTLTIQRTEQRDSAMYRCASSSWADTEAFFGQGTRLTVV.

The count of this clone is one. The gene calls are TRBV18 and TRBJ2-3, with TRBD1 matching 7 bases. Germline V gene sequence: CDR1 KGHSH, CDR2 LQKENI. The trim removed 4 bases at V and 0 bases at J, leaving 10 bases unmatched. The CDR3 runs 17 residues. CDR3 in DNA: TGTGCCAGCTCACTCGCAGGGGGATCATCTAGCACAGATACGCAGTATTTT. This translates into CASSLAGGSSSTDTQYF. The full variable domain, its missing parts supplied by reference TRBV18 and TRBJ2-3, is NAGVMQNPRHLVRRRGQEARLRCSPMKGHSHVYWYRQLPEEGLKFMVYLQKENIIDESGMPKERFSAEFPKEGPSILRIQQVVRGDSAAYFCASSLAGGSSSTDTQYFGPGTRLTVL.

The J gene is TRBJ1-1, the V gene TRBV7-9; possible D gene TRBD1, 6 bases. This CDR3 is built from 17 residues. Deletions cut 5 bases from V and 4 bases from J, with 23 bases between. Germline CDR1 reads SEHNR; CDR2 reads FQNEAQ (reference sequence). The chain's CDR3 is CASSTNRRGGEGTEAFF. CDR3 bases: TGTGCCAGCAGCACAAACCGAAGAGGGGGGGAGGGCACTGAAGCTTTCTTT.

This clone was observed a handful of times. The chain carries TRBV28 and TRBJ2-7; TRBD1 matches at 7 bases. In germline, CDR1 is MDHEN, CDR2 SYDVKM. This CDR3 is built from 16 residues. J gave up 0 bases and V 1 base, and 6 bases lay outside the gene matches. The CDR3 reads CASSLYDRASSYEQYF. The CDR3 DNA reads TGTGCCAGCAGTTTATATGACAGGGCGAGCTCCTACGAGCAGTACTTC.